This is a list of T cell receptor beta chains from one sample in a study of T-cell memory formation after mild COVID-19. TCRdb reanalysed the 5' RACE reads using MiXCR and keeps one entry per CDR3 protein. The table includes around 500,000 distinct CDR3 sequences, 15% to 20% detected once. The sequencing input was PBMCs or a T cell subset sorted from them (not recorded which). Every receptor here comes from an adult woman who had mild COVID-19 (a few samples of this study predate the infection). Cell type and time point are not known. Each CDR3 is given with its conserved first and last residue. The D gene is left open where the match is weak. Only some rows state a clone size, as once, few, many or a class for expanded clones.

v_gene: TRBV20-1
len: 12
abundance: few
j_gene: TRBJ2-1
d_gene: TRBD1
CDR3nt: TGCAGTGCTCCAGACAGGGCCAATGAGCAGTTCTTC
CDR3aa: CSAPDRANEQFF

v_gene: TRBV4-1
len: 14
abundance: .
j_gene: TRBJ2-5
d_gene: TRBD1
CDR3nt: TGCGCCAGCAGCCCCTGGACAGGGTCAGAGACCCAGTACTTC
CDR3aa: CASSPWTGSETQYF

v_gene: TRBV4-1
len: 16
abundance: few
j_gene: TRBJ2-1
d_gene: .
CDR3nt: TGCGCCAGCAGCCAAGATTGGAGACTTCGTAGGGATGAGCAGTTCTTC
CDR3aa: CASSQDWRLRRDEQFF

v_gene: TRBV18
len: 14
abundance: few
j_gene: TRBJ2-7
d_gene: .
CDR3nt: TGTGCCAGCTCACTACAAGGCGTCTTCTACGAGCAGTACTTC
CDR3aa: CASSLQGVFYEQYF

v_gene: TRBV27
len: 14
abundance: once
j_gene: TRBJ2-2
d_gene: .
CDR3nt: TGTGCCAGCACCTTTGGGGTTGGCTCCGGGGAGCTGTTTTTT
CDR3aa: CASTFGVGSGELFF

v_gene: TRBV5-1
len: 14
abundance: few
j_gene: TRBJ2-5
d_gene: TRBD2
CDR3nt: TGCGCCAGCAGCTTGGAACGGGGAGGGGAGACCCAGTACTTC
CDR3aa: CASSLERGGETQYF

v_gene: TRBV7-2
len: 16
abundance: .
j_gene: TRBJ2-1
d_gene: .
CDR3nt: TGTGCCAGCAGCTCTCCCAATGACCCCCCCAGAGGTGAGCAGTTCTTC
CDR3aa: CASSSPNDPPRGEQFF

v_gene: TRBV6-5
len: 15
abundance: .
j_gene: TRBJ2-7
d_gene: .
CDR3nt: TGTGCCAGCAGTTACGGAGCAGGGAATCGCCACGAGCAGTACTTC
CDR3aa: CASSYGAGNRHEQYF

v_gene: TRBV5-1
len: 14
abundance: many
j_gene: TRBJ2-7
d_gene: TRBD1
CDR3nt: TGCGCCAGCAGCCTATGGACAGGGTCCTACGAGCAGTACTTC
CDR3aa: CASSLWTGSYEQYF

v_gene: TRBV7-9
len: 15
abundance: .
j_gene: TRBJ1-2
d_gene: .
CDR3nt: TGTGCCAGCAGCTTAGGTGACTTTTCATCCAGTGGCTACACCTTC
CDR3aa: CASSLGDFSSSGYTF

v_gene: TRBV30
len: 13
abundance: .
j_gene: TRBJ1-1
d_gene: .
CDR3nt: TGTGCCTGGGGCCAGAACCTTAACACTGAAGCTTTCTTT
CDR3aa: CAWGQNLNTEAFF

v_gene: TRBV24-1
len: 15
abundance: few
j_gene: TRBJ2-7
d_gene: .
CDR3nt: TGTGCCACCCCTACGGGCCAGGTTTCGGGGGACGAGCAGTACTTC
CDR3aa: CATPTGQVSGDEQYF

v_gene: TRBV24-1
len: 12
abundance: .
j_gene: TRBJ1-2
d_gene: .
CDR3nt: TGTGCCACCAGTGATGGGGGCTATGGCTACACCTTC
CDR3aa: CATSDGGYGYTF

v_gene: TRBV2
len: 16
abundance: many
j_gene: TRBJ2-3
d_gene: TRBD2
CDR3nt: TGTGCCAGCAGCCCCGGGAGGAAACCTAGCACAGATACGCAGTATTTT
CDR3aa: CASSPGRKPSTDTQYF

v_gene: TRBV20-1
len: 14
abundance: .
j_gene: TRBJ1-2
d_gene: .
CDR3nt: TGCAGTGCTAGGCCACAGGCCTCGAACTATGGCTACACCTTC
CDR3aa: CSARPQASNYGYTF

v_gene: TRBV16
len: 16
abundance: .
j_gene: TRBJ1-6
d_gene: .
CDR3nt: TGTGCCAGCAGCCAGGTGACAGGAATTACTCTCTCACCCCTCCACTTT
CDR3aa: CASSQVTGITLSPLHF

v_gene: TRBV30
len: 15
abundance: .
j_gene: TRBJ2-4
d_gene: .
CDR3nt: TGTGCCTGGAGCGCCGGCCACCGGGGCCAAAACATTCAGTACTTC
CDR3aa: CAWSAGHRGQNIQYF

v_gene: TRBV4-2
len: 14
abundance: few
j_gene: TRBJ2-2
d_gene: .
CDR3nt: TGTGCCAGCAGCCAAGACCCAATAACCGGGGAGCTGTTTTTT
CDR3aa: CASSQDPITGELFF

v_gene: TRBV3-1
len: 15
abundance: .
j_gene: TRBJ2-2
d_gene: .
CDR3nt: TGTGCCAGCAGCCAAGGGCGGGGGAACACCGGGGAGCTGTTTTTT
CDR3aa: CASSQGRGNTGELFF

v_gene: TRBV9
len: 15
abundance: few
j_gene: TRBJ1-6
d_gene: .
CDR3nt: TGTGCCAGCAGCCCTCGGGGGGGCGGGAATTCACCCCTCCACTTT
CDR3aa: CASSPRGGGNSPLHF

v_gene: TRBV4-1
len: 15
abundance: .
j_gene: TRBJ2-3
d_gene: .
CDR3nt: TGCGCCAGCAGCCAAGGGACGGCAGGCACAGATACGCAGTATTTT
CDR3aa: CASSQGTAGTDTQYF

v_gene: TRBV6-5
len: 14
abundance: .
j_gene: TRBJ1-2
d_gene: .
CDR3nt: TGTGCCAGCAGTCTACTTGGGGGTCTATATGGCTACACCTTC
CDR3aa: CASSLLGGLYGYTF

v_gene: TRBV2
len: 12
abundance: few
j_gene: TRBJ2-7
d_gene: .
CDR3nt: TGTGCCAGCAGTGCAGGCCCCTACGAGCAGTACTTC
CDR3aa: CASSAGPYEQYF

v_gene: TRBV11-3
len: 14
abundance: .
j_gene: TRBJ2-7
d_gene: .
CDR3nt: TGTGCCAGCAGCTTAGTATCACGGAGCTACGAGCAGTACTTC
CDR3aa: CASSLVSRSYEQYF

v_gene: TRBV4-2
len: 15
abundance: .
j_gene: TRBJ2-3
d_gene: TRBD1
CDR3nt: TGTGCCAGCAGCCGAGATGACAGGGGCACAGATACGCAGTATTTT
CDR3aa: CASSRDDRGTDTQYF

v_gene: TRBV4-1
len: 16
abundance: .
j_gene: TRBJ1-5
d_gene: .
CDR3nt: TGCGCCAGCAGCCAAGAATCAGGACGTAGCAATCAGCCCCAGCATTTT
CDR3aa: CASSQESGRSNQPQHF